This T cell receptor (beta chain) was documented in a study of T-cell memory formation after mild COVID-19. From germline, CDR1 is DFQATT and CDR2 SNEGSKA (reference sequence). V was clipped by 3 bases and J by 9 bases; unmatched bases: 3. The length of the CDR3 is 12 residues. TCRdb passed the 5' RACE reads through MiXCR, listing each CDR3 protein once. Among 6,000 to 9,500 distinct CDR3 sequences, 31% were seen once, and the ten largest hold around 50%. This clonotype was seen repeatedly, ten times or more. The chain combines TRBV20-1 with TRBJ2-1; 9 bases align to TRBD1. This TCR derives from an adult woman who had mild COVID-19 (a few samples of this study predate the infection). Cell type and time point are not known. The specimen sequenced was PBMCs or a T cell subset sorted from them (not recorded which). CDR3 in amino acids: CSARGDRVEQFF. CDR3 DNA: TGCAGTGCTAGGGGGGACAGGGTTGAGCAGTTCTTC.